This TCR beta chain appears in the sequencing data of a study of T cells in Graves' hyperthyroidism and ophthalmopathy. At the level of the study: Specimen type is peripheral blood, collected at initial diagnosis prior to any treatment. Whole-study results and caveats: The model predicted ophthalmopathy a median approximately 6.3 months before onset.

Of note for this clonotype: Its antigen is unknown.

The source material, RNA transcripts, was used to amplify TCR beta CDR3 regions. RT-PCR in the first round (using the HTBI primer set) targeted the TCR CDR3. TCRdb used MiXCR to reprocess the multiplex PCR reads, holding one entry per CDR3 protein. The sample consists of hundreds of thousands of distinct CDR3 sequences, roughly a sixth of them appearing once. Germline CDR1 is SGHTA and CDR2 is FQGNSA. The CDR3 has 17 amino acids. The V end lost 1 base, the J end lost 3 bases, and 16 bases lay between the germline ends. Uncontrolled infections, other autoimmune diseases, pregnancy or lactation led to exclusion of patients. Fresh peripheral blood, approximately 10 ml, yielded the PBMCs.

This TCR was recovered from a woman aged 45-65 years with Graves' hyperthyroidism that later progressed to Graves' ophthalmopathy. Specimen: blood. V is TRBV7-2 and J is TRBJ1-5; tentative D call: TRBD1 (5 bases). The CDR3 nucleotides read TGTGCCAGCAGCTTAGTTGCAGGGCGATTTTTCAATCAGCCCCAGCATTTT. Its protein is CASSLVAGRFFNQPQHF.